This T cell receptor (beta chain) is from a study of glioma-infiltrating T cells after dendritic cell vaccination. The time point here: after dendritic cell vaccination, including at tumor progression/relapse. The primer mix had 60 V beta and 13 J beta primers. Generated by immunoSEQ multiplex PCR, the TCRdb table keeps only in-frame clones and is missing some. The sample has tens of thousands of clones, 80% to 90% seen once; the top ten hold 2% to 2.5%. V gave up 3 bases and J gave up 3 bases, with 11 bases separating them. This CDR3 has 14 residues. Per the germline V gene, CDR1 is MGHRA and CDR2 is YSYEKL.

The receptor comes from a human donor with glioblastoma. The chain has TRBV4-1 and TRBJ2-5; D possibly corresponds to TRBD2 (5 bases). The material sequenced was blood, taken after dendritic cell vaccination. For the CDR3, the DNA is TGCGCCAGCAGCCACCCCGGGGATAAAGAGACCCAGTACTTC. Translating gives CASSHPGDKETQYF.